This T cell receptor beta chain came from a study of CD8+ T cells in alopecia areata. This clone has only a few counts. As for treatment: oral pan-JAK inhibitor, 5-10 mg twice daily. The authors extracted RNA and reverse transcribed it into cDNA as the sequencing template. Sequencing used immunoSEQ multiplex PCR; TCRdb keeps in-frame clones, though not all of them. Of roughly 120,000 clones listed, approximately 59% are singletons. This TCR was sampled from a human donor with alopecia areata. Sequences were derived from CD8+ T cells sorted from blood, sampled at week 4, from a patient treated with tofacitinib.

The CDR3 DNA is TGCGCCAGCAGCTTCGAGATAGCGGAGTGGGGCTACAATGAGCAGTTCTTC. Residues: CASSFEIAEWGYNEQFF. The rearrangement uses TRBV5-1 and TRBJ2-1, with D possibly being TRBD2 (6 bases). V was pared by 2 bases and J by 3 bases, with 18 bases between. This CDR3 region has 17 residues. Germline V gene lookup returns CDR1 SGHRS and CDR2 YFSETQ.